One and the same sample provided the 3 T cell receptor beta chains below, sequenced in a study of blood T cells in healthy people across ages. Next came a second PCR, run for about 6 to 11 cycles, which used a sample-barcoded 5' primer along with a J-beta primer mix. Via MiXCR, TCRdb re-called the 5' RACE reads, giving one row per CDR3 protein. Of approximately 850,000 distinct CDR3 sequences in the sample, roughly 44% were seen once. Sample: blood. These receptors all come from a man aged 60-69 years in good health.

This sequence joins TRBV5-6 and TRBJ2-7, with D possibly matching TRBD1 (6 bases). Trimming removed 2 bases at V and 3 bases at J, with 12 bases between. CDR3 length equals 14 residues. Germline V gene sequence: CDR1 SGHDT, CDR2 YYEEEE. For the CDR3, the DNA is TGTGCCAGCAGCTTAGGTAGGACAGTCTACGAGCAGTACTTC. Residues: CASSLGRTVYEQYF.

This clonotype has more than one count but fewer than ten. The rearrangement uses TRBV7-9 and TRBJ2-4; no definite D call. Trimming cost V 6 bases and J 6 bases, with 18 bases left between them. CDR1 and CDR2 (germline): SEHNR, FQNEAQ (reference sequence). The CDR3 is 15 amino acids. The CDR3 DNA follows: TGTGCCAGCAGTTATACGGGCCCTGGCCTAAACATTCAGTACTTC. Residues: CASSYTGPGLNIQYF.

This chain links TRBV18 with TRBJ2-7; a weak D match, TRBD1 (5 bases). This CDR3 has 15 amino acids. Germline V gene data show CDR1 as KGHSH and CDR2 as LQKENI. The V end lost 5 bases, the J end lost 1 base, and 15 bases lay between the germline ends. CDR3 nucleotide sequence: TGTGCCAGCTCATCGGTTCGCAGGGTGTCCTACGAGCAGTACTTC. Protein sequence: CASSSVRRVSYEQYF.